This TCR beta chain comes out of a study of CD8+ T cells in alopecia areata. In regard to this clone: Its specificity is unknown.

Study-level findings and limits: Affected lesional scalp, above all in alopecia totalis/universalis, was more clonal than normal scalp.

V was cut by 5 bases and J by 4 bases, with 6 bases left in between. CDR1 is GTSNPN and CDR2 is SVGIG in the germline V gene (reference sequence). The CDR3 covers 12 residues. It was cDNA, reverse transcribed from extracted RNA, that served as the sequencing template. Assay: immunoSEQ multiplex PCR; the TCRdb copy retains only in-frame clones and omits some. Of about 98,000 clones listed, roughly 47% are singletons. The J gene is TRBJ2-6, the V gene TRBV30; D is unresolved. This clonotype originated in a human donor with alopecia areata. The specimen sequenced was CD4+ T cells sorted from blood. CDR3 DNA: TGTGCCTGGGGTGCGGGGGCCAACGTCCTGACTTTC. Translating gives CAWGAGANVLTF.